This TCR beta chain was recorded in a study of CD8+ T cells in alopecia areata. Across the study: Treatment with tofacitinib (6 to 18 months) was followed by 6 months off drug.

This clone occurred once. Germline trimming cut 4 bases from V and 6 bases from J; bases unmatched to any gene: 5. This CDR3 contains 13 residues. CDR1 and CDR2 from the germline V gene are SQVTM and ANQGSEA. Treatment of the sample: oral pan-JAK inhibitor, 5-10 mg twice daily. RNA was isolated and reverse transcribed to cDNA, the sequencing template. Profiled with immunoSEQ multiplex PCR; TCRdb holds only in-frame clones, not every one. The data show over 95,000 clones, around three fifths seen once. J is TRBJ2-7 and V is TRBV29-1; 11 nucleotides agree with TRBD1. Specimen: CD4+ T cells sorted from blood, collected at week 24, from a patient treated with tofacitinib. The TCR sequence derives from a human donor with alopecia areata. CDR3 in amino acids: CSVVDRGRSEQYF. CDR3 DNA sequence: TGCAGCGTTGTGGACAGGGGGCGCAGCGAGCAGTACTTC.